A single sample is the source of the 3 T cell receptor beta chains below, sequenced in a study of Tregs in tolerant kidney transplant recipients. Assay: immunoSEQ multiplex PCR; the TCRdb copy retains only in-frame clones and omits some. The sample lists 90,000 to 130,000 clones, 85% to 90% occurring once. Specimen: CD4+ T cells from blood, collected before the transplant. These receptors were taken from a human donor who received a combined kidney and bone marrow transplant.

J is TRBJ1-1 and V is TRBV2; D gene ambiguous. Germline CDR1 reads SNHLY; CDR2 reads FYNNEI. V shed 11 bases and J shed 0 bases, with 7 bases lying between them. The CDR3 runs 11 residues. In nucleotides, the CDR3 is TGTGCCGGCTCCTTGAACACTGAAGCTTTCTTT. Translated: CAGSLNTEAFF. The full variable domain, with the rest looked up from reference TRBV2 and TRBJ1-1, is EPEVTQTPSHQVTQMGQEVILRCVPISNHLYFYWYRQILGQKVEFLVSFYNNEISEKSEIFDDQFSVERPDGSNFTLKIRSTKLEDSAMYFCAGSLNTEAFFGQGTRLTVV.

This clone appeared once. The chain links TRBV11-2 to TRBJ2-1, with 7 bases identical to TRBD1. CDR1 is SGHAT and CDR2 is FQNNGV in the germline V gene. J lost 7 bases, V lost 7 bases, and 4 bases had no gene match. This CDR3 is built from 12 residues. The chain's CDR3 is CASTTGANEQFF. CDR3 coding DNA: TGTGCCAGCACTACAGGGGCTAATGAGCAGTTCTTC.

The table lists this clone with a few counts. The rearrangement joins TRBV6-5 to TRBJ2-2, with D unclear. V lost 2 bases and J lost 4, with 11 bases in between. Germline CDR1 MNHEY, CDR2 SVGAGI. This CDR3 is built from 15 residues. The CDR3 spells CASSYAYRTTGELFF. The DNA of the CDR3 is TGTGCCAGCAGTTACGCTTACAGAACCACCGGGGAGCTGTTTTTT.